The clone carrying this T cell receptor (beta chain) showed up just a few times. The antigen remains undetermined. The germline V gene has CDR1 MNHNY and CDR2 SVGAGI (reference sequence). This CDR3 has 14 residues. Trimming took 4 bases from V and 4 from J, leaving 11 bases between them. These data come from a study of beta chain features in type 1 diabetes. Study summary: Analysis included about 110 million sorted cells drawn from all samples.

Overall study findings and caveats: When VDJ junctions were examined, type 1 diabetes patients showed fewer insertions and more deletions. Overrepresentation of cells with high TCR expression could result from cDNA sequencing. There was a moderate but significant shortening of TCRB CDR3s in all four CD4+ subsets of Type 1 diabetes patients.

The sequenced template was cDNA made from the entire isolated RNA. Only in-frame clones appear in the TCRdb table, and some are missing; sequencing was by immunoSEQ multiplex PCR. Found here are about 370,000 clones, 9.6% of them singletons; the top ten hold about 0.6%. The chain links TRBV6-6 to TRBJ1-5, with D possibly TRBD1 on 5 matching bases. Sequencing used central memory CD4+ T cells from blood. The TCR comes from a man aged 30-40 years with type 1 diabetes. The CDR3 bases are TGTGCCAGCAGTTTAGCAGAGGGGAATCAGCCCCAGCATTTT. Amino acids: CASSLAEGNQPQHF.